The 6 T cell receptor beta chains below were found in one sample sequenced in a study of cytomegalovirus exposure and HLA in healthy donors. Here immunoSEQ multiplex PCR was the method, and the copy in TCRdb shows in-frame clones only, minus some. The sample has 220,000 or so clones; roughly 84% are singletons. The sample was PBMCs. These receptors were taken from a woman under 40 in good health and CMV-seropositive.

The gene calls are TRBV5-1 and TRBJ1-1; a weak D match, TRBD1 (6 bases). In germline, CDR1 is SGHRS, CDR2 YFSETQ. Trimming shortened V by 6 bases and J by 5 bases, and 14 bases separated the two germline ends. There are 13 residues in the CDR3. The CDR3 reads CASTRGGETEAFF. CDR3 DNA sequence: TGCGCCAGCACCAGGGGAGGCGAGACTGAAGCTTTCTTT.

V is TRBV5-1 and J is TRBJ1-2; the D is unclear. The CDR3 contains 14 residues. The V and J ends lost 8 bases and 8 bases respectively, with 22 bases between them. Germline-derived CDR1 and CDR2 are SGHRS and YFSETQ. The CDR3 reads CASRTLFGVHGYTF. CDR3 coding DNA: TGCGCCAGTAGGACCCTCTTTGGGGTCCACGGCTACACCTTC.

The chain carries TRBV6-6 and TRBJ1-5; 7 positions agree with TRBD1. The J segment lost 7 bases and the V segment lost 6 bases, leaving 9 bases of the junction unmatched. The CDR3 is made up of 14 amino acids. Germline V gene lookup returns CDR1 MNHNY and CDR2 SVGAGI (reference sequence). In DNA, the CDR3 is TGTGCCAGCAGCTCTAACAGGGGAGACCAGCCCCAGCATTTT. Translated: CASSSNRGDQPQHF.

This clone has only a few counts. This sequence joins TRBV5-4 and TRBJ1-3, with 10 bases aligning to TRBD1. Germline CDR1 is SGHNT and CDR2 is YYREEE (reference sequence). V was pared by 3 bases and J by 3 bases, with 0 bases of the junction left unmatched. This CDR3 is built from 14 residues. This CDR3 is CASSWDRGGNTIYF. CDR3 bases: TGTGCCAGCAGCTGGGACAGGGGTGGAAACACCATATATTTT.

This clone appeared a single time. The rearrangement uses TRBV6-6 and TRBJ2-7, with TRBD1 as a possible D gene (6 bases). Trimming left V 6 bases short and J 4 bases short, with 16 bases between. Germline assignment: CDR1 MNHNY and CDR2 SVGAGI (reference sequence). CDR3 length equals 14 residues. CDR3 loop: CASRRGRSLYEQYF. CDR3 nucleotides: TGTGCCAGCAGAAGGGGGAGATCCCTTTACGAGCAGTACTTC.

The V gene is TRBV6-5, the J gene TRBJ1-1; D is unclear. The CDR3 is made up of 13 amino acids. The V gene's germline CDR1 is MNHEY and CDR2 SVGAGI. Trimming pared 2 bases from V and 5 bases from J, leaving 9 bases between. The CDR3: CASSYGSSTEAFF. The DNA of the CDR3 is TGTGCCAGCAGTTACGGTAGTTCAACTGAAGCTTTCTTT.